Listed here are 30 T cell receptor beta chains from one sample, sequenced in a study of early T cells in non-severe SARS-CoV-2 infection (dated by TCRdb to 2020 to 2023). Preparation of the library involved 5' RACE. For sequencing, a NextSeq 500 was employed. The public reads were reanalyzed by TCRdb: fastp trimming at Q25, MiXCR alignment, in-frame beta chains only. Every CDR3 protein is listed once, alongside the most common genes and DNA of its rows. Across this sample there are about 60,000 distinct CDR3 sequences, with around 19% seen only once. Over 8% of the sample is in the top ten clones. The sequenced sample was whole blood, obtained at baseline. These receptors were obtained from an adult who was a healthcare worker with PCR-confirmed SARS-CoV-2 infection or an uninfected control (not recorded which).

A few counts support this clonotype. The V and J genes are TRBV29-1 and TRBJ2-5; D is unclear. The V end was cut by 6 bases, the J end by 5 bases, with 10 bases between. The CDR3 length is 11 residues. The germline V gene has CDR1 SQVTM and CDR2 ANQGSEA. CDR3: CSVRPGETQYF. CDR3 nucleotide sequence: TGCAGCGTCAGACCTGGGGAGACCCAGTACTTC.

This clonotype was recorded many times. The chain employs TRBV5-1 and TRBJ2-3; possible D gene TRBD2, 6 bases. The germline V gene has CDR1 SGHRS and CDR2 YFSETQ. Trimming cost V 7 bases and J 3 bases, with 15 bases left between them. This CDR3 is built from 14 residues. The CDR3 spells CASLAGRETDTQYF. For the CDR3, the DNA is TGCGCCAGCCTGGCGGGACGAGAAACAGATACGCAGTATTTT.

The chain employs TRBV5-1 and TRBJ1-2, with 10 bases lining up with TRBD1. V was clipped by 2 bases and J by 1 base; unmatched bases: 11. The CDR3 covers 18 residues. Per germline, CDR1 SGHRS and CDR2 YFSETQ. This CDR3 reads CASSLTPWDRGVNYGYTF. The CDR3 DNA follows: TGCGCCAGCAGCTTAACTCCCTGGGACAGGGGAGTTAACTATGGCTACACCTTC.

V is TRBV7-6 and J is TRBJ2-1; either TRBD1 or TRBD2 may supply D (6 bases each). This CDR3 has 16 amino acids. Trimming left V 1 base short and J 6 bases short, with 16 bases between. CDR1 SGHVS and CDR2 FNYEAQ come from the germline V gene. The CDR3 bases are TGTGCCAGCAGCTTAGTCCCTAGGGGGGAACGCAATGAGCAGTTCTTC. Protein: CASSLVPRGERNEQFF.

This clonotype was seen many times. The chain couples TRBV12-3 or TRBV12-4 to TRBJ2-1; 12 bases are shared with TRBD2. The CDR3 runs 14 residues. V trimming: 9 bases; J trimming: 7 bases; junction bases outside the gene matches: 7. CDR3: CASRTSGNINEQFF. For the CDR3, the DNA is TGTGCCAGTAGGACTAGCGGGAATATAAATGAGCAGTTCTTC.

This clonotype was counted at least ten times. J is TRBJ1-6 and V is TRBV12-3 or TRBV12-4, with D perhaps TRBD1 (5 bases). The V gene lost 3 bases and the J gene lost 8 bases, with 11 bases spanning the gap. The CDR3 contains 14 residues. This chain's CDR3 is CASSFRQGDSPLHF. The CDR3 DNA follows: TGTGCCAGCAGTTTCAGGCAGGGTGATTCACCCCTCCACTTT.

This sequence joins TRBV9 and TRBJ1-4; D is possibly TRBD1 (5 bases). Per the germline V gene, CDR1 is SGDLS and CDR2 is YYNGEE. CDR3 length equals 15 residues. V gave up 0 bases and J gave up 8 bases, with 14 bases separating them. The CDR3 coding sequence is TGTGCCAGCAGCGTAGCTCTTGGGGCGGGCGAAAAACTGTTTTTT. This encodes CASSVALGAGEKLFF. Full variable domain (missing parts from reference TRBV9 and TRBJ1-4): DSGVTQTPKHLITATGQRVTLRCSPRSGDLSVYWYQQSLDQGLQFLIQYYNGEERAKGNILERFSAQQFPDLHSELNLSSLELGDSALYFCASSVALGAGEKLFFGSGTQLSVL.

V gene TRBV3-1 combines with J gene TRBJ1-1; the D gene is possibly TRBD1 (5 bases). V was trimmed by 3 bases and J by 2 bases, leaving 10 bases between them. The CDR3 consists of 14 residues. The germline gives CDR1 LGHDT, CDR2 YNNKEL (reference sequence). This CDR3 reads CASSQGPSNTEAFF. For the CDR3, the DNA is TGTGCCAGCAGCCAGGGGCCTTCCAACACTGAAGCTTTCTTT.

This clonotype was counted a few times. J is TRBJ2-7 and V is TRBV6-5; 10 bases map to TRBD2. Trimming took 6 bases from V and 2 from J; bases not matched to a gene: 4. Germline V gene data show CDR1 as MNHEY and CDR2 as SVGAGI. The CDR3 sequence is 14 residues long. The CDR3: CASRKTSGPYEQYF. As DNA, the CDR3 is TGTGCCAGCAGGAAGACTAGCGGGCCCTACGAGCAGTACTTC.

This clonotype was found a few times. The genes are TRBV2 and TRBJ2-1; D is ambiguous. In germline, CDR1 is SNHLY, CDR2 FYNNEI. The V and J ends lost 4 bases and 7 bases respectively, with 14 bases between them. CDR3 length: 14 residues. CDR3 nucleotide sequence: TGTGCCAGCAGTGTGACGCCGATAGGGAATGAGCAGTTCTTC. It encodes CASSVTPIGNEQFF. Looking up the rest from reference TRBV2 and TRBJ2-1 gives the full variable domain: EPEVTQTPSHQVTQMGQEVILRCVPISNHLYFYWYRQILGQKVEFLVSFYNNEISEKSEIFDDQFSVERPDGSNFTLKIRSTKLEDSAMYFCASSVTPIGNEQFFGPGTRLTVL.

This clonotype was observed a handful of times. The chain couples TRBV11-2 to TRBJ2-3; TRBD2 agrees at 10 bases. J was trimmed by 5 bases and V by 5 bases; bases with no gene match: 10. The germline V gene has CDR1 SGHAT and CDR2 FQNNGV. This CDR3 region has 16 residues. The chain's CDR3 is CASSHLLAGVLDTQYF. Written as DNA, the CDR3 is TGTGCCAGCAGCCACCTTCTAGCGGGAGTGTTAGATACGCAGTATTTT.

This clonotype was found a few times. The chain employs TRBV7-8 and TRBJ2-7, with D tentatively TRBD1 or TRBD2 (5 bases each). V shed 5 bases and J shed 3 bases, with 14 bases lying between them. CDR1 and CDR2 from the germline V gene are SGHVS and FQNEAQ. The CDR3 sequence is 14 residues long. The DNA of the CDR3 is TGTGCCAGCAGCCCAAAGGGACGGTACTACGAGCAGTACTTC. Encoded protein: CASSPKGRYYEQYF.

This clonotype was counted at least ten times. V is TRBV5-4 and J is TRBJ1-1, with 8 bases that match TRBD1. The CDR3 length is 13 residues. CDR1 SGHNT and CDR2 YYREEE come from the germline V gene (reference sequence). The J segment lost 5 bases and the V segment lost 2 bases, leaving 2 bases of the junction unmatched. The CDR3 DNA follows: TGTGCCAGCAGCTTAGACAGGGGTACTGAAGCTTTCTTT. It is translated as CASSLDRGTEAFF.

This clonotype has a count of ten or more. The chain employs TRBV4-2 and TRBJ1-1, with a possible D match to TRBD1 (6 bases). This CDR3 has 14 amino acids. CDR1 is LGHNA, CDR2 YNFKEQ, per germline. V lost 0 bases and J lost 6, with 11 bases in between. The CDR3, as DNA: TGTGCCAGCAGCCAAGATCCCAGGGGCCCTGAAGCTTTCTTT. Protein product: CASSQDPRGPEAFF.

Only a few counts were recorded for this clonotype. The gene calls are TRBV24-1 and TRBJ2-2, with 8 bases that match TRBD1. Germline V gives CDR1 KGHDR, CDR2 SFDVKD. The CDR3 length is 15 residues. V gave up 7 bases and J gave up 2 bases; unmatched junction bases: 5. This CDR3 reads CATSQTGVNTGELFF. In DNA form, the CDR3 reads TGTGCCACCAGCCAGACAGGGGTCAACACCGGGGAGCTGTTTTTT.

J is TRBJ2-3 and V is TRBV25-1; a weak D match, TRBD1 (7 bases). From germline, CDR1 is MGHDK and CDR2 SYGVNS. This CDR3 spans 15 amino acids. V was trimmed by 2 bases and J by 3 bases, leaving 12 bases between them. As DNA, the CDR3 is TGTGCCAGCAGTGAAGCGGGACAGATTACAGATACGCAGTATTTT. It translates to CASSEAGQITDTQYF.

The chain joins TRBV6-1 to TRBJ1-1; no firm D call. CDR1 MNHNS and CDR2 SASEGT come from the germline V gene. Trimming cost V 7 bases and J 3 bases, with 18 bases left between them. The CDR3 loop spans 15 amino acids. CDR3 bases: TGTGCCAGCAAGGGCGACACCTCGAGGTACACTGAAGCTTTCTTT. Amino acids: CASKGDTSRYTEAFF.

V gene TRBV20-1 combines with J gene TRBJ2-5; a possible D gene is TRBD1 (7 bases). The germline V and J ends were trimmed by 3 bases and 5 bases, with 13 bases remaining between them. The CDR3 loop spans 13 amino acids. CDR1 DFQATT and CDR2 SNEGSKA come from the germline V gene (reference sequence). The CDR3 here is CSARGLTGETQYF. In DNA form, the CDR3 reads TGCAGTGCTAGGGGACTGACAGGGGAGACCCAGTACTTC.

This clonotype was detected only a few times. The chain links TRBV4-2 to TRBJ2-5, with D tentatively TRBD1 or TRBD2 (5 bases each). The CDR3 has 17 amino acids. With 4 bases removed from V and 4 bases from J, the gap between germline ends came to 22 bases. Germline V gene lookup returns CDR1 LGHNA and CDR2 YNFKEQ. CDR3 in amino acids: CASSPASWSTGGETQYF. In DNA, the CDR3 is TGTGCCAGCAGCCCTGCCTCTTGGTCTACTGGGGGAGAGACCCAGTACTTC.

This clonotype has more than one count but fewer than ten. The CDR3 loop is CASSLGQTNNEQFF. The CDR3 coding sequence is TGTGCCAGCAGCTTGGGACAGACGAACAATGAGCAGTTCTTC. The rearrangement links TRBV5-8 to TRBJ2-1; a weak D match, TRBD1 (5 bases). The germline CDR1 and CDR2 sequences are SGHTS and YDEGEE. The CDR3 is made up of 14 amino acids. V lost 0 bases, J lost 5 bases, and 9 bases lay in between. The variable domain in full, with the rest retrieved from reference TRBV5-8 and TRBJ2-1, is EAGVTQSPTHLIKTRGQQATLRCSPISGHTSVYWYQQALGLGLQFLLWYDEGEERNRGNFPPRFSGRQFPNYSSELNVNALELEDSALYLCASSLGQTNNEQFFGPGTRLTVL.

This clonotype has only a few counts. The chain recombines TRBV5-5 with TRBJ2-1; tentatively, D is TRBD1 or TRBD2 (6 bases each). The CDR3 sequence is 17 residues long. Germline values: CDR1 SGHKS, CDR2 YYEKEE (reference sequence). Trimming stripped 4 bases from V and 6 bases from J, with 23 bases between. The CDR3 here is CASSRRGTDISANEQFF. CDR3 DNA: TGTGCCAGCAGCCGGAGGGGGACTGACATCTCCGCCAATGAGCAGTTCTTC.

This clonotype was seen a handful of times. The V call is TRBV10-3, the J call TRBJ2-3, with D uncertain. The germline gives CDR1 ENHRY, CDR2 SYGVKD. V dropped 10 bases and J dropped 2 bases, with 7 bases sitting between them. CDR3 length: 11 amino acids. The CDR3 region is CATAYTDTQYF. The CDR3 DNA reads TGTGCCACTGCCTACACAGATACGCAGTATTTT.

This clonotype has a handful of counts. This chain uses TRBV20-1 with TRBJ2-7, with D perhaps matching TRBD1 or TRBD2 (6 bases each). Deletions cut 3 bases from V and 3 bases from J, with 21 bases between. The CDR3 loop spans 16 amino acids. CDR1 is DFQATT and CDR2 is SNEGSKA in the germline V gene (reference sequence). CDR3 amino acids: CSASPIAGGGGYEQYF. CDR3 nucleotide sequence: TGCAGTGCTAGCCCCATTGCCGGGGGCGGCGGCTACGAGCAGTACTTC.

This clonotype was recorded many times. The chain uses TRBV6-6 and TRBJ2-1; the D is unclear. The germline V and J ends were trimmed by 0 bases and 5 bases, with 11 bases remaining between them. The CDR3 has 15 amino acids. Germline lookup yields CDR1 MNHNY and CDR2 SVGAGI (reference sequence). CDR3 nucleotide sequence: TGTGCCAGCAGTTACTCCCACAGAGGAAACAATGAGCAGTTCTTC. It encodes CASSYSHRGNNEQFF.

The chain employs TRBV27 and TRBJ2-5; unclear D gene. CDR1 and CDR2 (germline): MNHEY, SMNVEV (reference sequence). Trimming pared 4 bases from V and 4 bases from J, leaving 10 bases between. The CDR3 sequence is 13 residues long. CDR3 residues: CASSSLGLETQYF. Here the CDR3 DNA reads TGTGCCAGCAGTTCTCTGGGCCTAGAGACCCAGTACTTC.

The chain links TRBV27 to TRBJ1-1; 7 nucleotides line up with TRBD1. Trimming took 4 bases from V and 5 from J; bases not matched to a gene: 7. The CDR3 is 14 amino acids. The germline gives CDR1 MNHEY, CDR2 SMNVEV (reference sequence). The CDR3 loop is CASSWRGLGTEAFF. The CDR3, as DNA: TGTGCCAGCAGTTGGAGGGGGCTTGGTACTGAAGCTTTCTTT.

This clonotype was recorded many times. The chain joins TRBV12-3 or TRBV12-4 to TRBJ1-4, with a weak D call TRBD1 (5 bases). Trimming took 8 bases from V and 7 from J, leaving 11 bases between them. CDR3 length equals 12 residues. CDR3 amino acids: CASGRTSEKLFF. DNA of the CDR3: TGTGCCAGCGGGAGGACAAGTGAAAAACTGTTTTTT.

The V call is TRBV7-9, the J call TRBJ1-1; D is unclear. V was pared by 6 bases and J by 6 bases, with 17 bases between. The CDR3 length is 14 residues. Germline lookup yields CDR1 SEHNR and CDR2 FQNEAQ (reference sequence). The CDR3 is CASSPFGAAAEAFF. CDR3 sequence (DNA): TGTGCCAGCAGTCCTTTCGGCGCGGCCGCTGAAGCTTTCTTT.

There are many counts of this clonotype. V usage is TRBV7-9 and J usage is TRBJ2-7, with D unclear. The CDR3 is made up of 12 amino acids. V lost 2 bases and J lost 7, with 9 bases in between. CDR1 is SEHNR and CDR2 is FQNEAQ in the germline V gene (reference sequence). The CDR3 sequence is CASSLSHAEQYF. As DNA, the CDR3 is TGTGCCAGCAGCTTATCCCATGCGGAGCAGTACTTC.

This clonotype is judged medium-sized. The chain has TRBV6-6 and TRBJ1-5, with TRBD1 matching over 7 bases. V lost 6 bases to trimming and J lost 5 bases; unmatched junction nucleotides: 10. The CDR3 length is 15 residues. Germline V gives CDR1 MNHNY, CDR2 SVGAGI (reference sequence). In DNA form, the CDR3 reads TGTGCCAGCAGCAGAAGACAGGGAGTAGATCAGCCCCAGCATTTT. Its protein product is CASSRRQGVDQPQHF.